This T cell receptor (beta chain) was retrieved from a study of CD8 T cells in Susac syndrome (dated by TCRdb to the late 2010s). Looking at the study overall: Repertoire sequencing was used to test whether CD8+ T cell activation and differentiation in Susac syndrome was antigen driven.

A note on this clonotype: The target of this receptor is not known. The record has no base qualities; no much larger clone is one base away.

RNA was extracted using the RNeasy kit, and roughly 0.5 to 1 ug of the RNA was reverse transcribed with random hexamers. The immunoSEQ multiplex PCR assay, covering 54 Vbeta and 13 Jbeta segments, was used to amplify TCR beta CDR3 regions. PCR amplification bias was corrected using a synthetic template baseline for primer optimization and computational correction. In the paper's pipeline: Only productive sequences were kept, with reads annotated to V, D and J genes according to IMGT and analyzed in immunoSEQ Analyzer. Clonality was computed as one minus Shannon entropy normalized by log2 of the number of productive unique sequences. For each patient and control, public and private clones were evaluated among the 100 most prevalent clones. Susac-specific clones were defined as absent from healthy and MS cohorts, approximately 1,000 published viral clones and other ImmuneACCESS disease sequences. TCRdb reanalyzed the raw reads on its own, using fastp at Q25 for trimming and MiXCR for clone calling, and kept in-frame beta chains. Each entry merges the rows of one CDR3 protein and shows their most common DNA and genes. The V and J calls reflect TCRdb's pipeline rather than the authors' work. The sample profile shows some 170,000 distinct CDR3 sequences; just under 95% of them were found once. The ten largest make up 0.08% to 0.11% of the sample.

The germline ends are 9 bases apart after V is trimmed by 3 bases and J by 0 bases. The CDR3, from cysteine to phenylalanine, totals 15 residues. The DNA shown is the 45-base CDR3, in frame from base 1. CDR1 and CDR2 are read off the germline V gene as SGHTA and FQGNSA. Beyond this particular receptor, the publication reports: The TCR sequencing and HLA analysis was acknowledged to have included a relatively small number of individuals.

High-throughput TCR beta sequencing profiled peripheral blood CD8+ and CD4+ T cells from healthy donors, Susac syndrome patients and multiple sclerosis patients. The healthy donors served as controls matched for age and sex. Bulk CD8+ and CD4+ T cells were purified by magnetic negative isolation, while CD8+ TEMRA cells were enriched using FACS. Blood was collected in EDTA tubes and processed within 24 hours, with PBMCs isolated through density gradient centrifugation. PBMCs intended for TCR sequencing were frozen in liquid nitrogen and were later thawed in a 37 degrees C water bath. The sorted or isolated CD4+, CD8+ and CD8+ TEMRA cells reached a purity of at least 90%.

Recombination linked TRBV7-2 to TRBJ1-5; confidence is insufficient to name the D gene. The sequence was collected from a human donor in good health. The sample comprised CD4+ T cells from PBMCs. This receptor has the CDR3 CASSLTSNSNQPQHF. The bases read TGTGCCAGCAGCTTGACCAGCAATAGCAATCAGCCCCAGCATTTT.